This TCR beta chain originates from a study of OX40 agonist ivuxolimab in advanced cancers. Across the whole study: Every patient in dose escalation had hepatocellular carcinoma, melanoma, renal cell or head and neck cancer. Of the participants, approximately 44% had some prior anti-PD-1, anti-PD-L1 or anti-CTLA-4 therapy, which was allowed.

Using immunoSEQ multiplex PCR, the repertoire was profiled, and TCRdb retains in-frame clones only, with some absent. Counted here are under 60,000 clones, about 82% occurring once; the ten biggest clones make up under 5%. This clone came up a few times. The TCR sequence derives from an adult with an advanced solid tumor such as melanoma, head and neck, liver or kidney cancer. The sequenced sample was CD4+ or CD8+ T cells sorted from blood, obtained in a trial of the OX40 agonist ivuxolimab.

CDR3 sequence (DNA): TGTGCCTGGATTATACTCCCGGGCGCCTCAAACACTGAAGCTTTCTTT. Residues: CAWIILPGASNTEAFF. This chain connects TRBV30 to TRBJ1-1; D remains ambiguous. Germline V gene sequence: CDR1 GTSNPN, CDR2 SVGIG (reference sequence). The CDR3 loop spans 16 amino acids. V lost 4 bases and J lost 2, with 20 bases in between.